This T cell receptor (beta chain) was observed in a study of T cells after yellow fever vaccination. Findings of the study overall: The CD4 compartment and the CD8 compartment contained a small share of clonotypes in common. Peaking faster, on day 5 versus 15, the secondary response was nonetheless weaker. One caveat is that FACS-sorted repertoires could contain abundant clonotypes contaminating from the bulk population.

A word on this clonotype: What it recognizes is unknown.

CDR1 SGHAT and CDR2 FQNNGV come from the germline V gene. The CDR3 loop spans 14 amino acids. The V segment lost 5 bases and the J segment 7 bases; nucleotides outside the gene matches: 5. For TCR, cDNA came from 5'RACE template switching, which added a universal primer site and UMIs. TCRdb used MiXCR to reprocess the 5' RACE reads, holding one entry per CDR3 protein. Of about 400,000 distinct CDR3 sequences in the sample, 11% were seen once. Sequenced material: PBMCs, taken on the day of the first yellow fever vaccination. J is TRBJ2-1 and V is TRBV11-2, with TRBD1 matching 10 bases. The sequence derives from a man aged 18 to 29 who received the YFV17D yellow fever vaccine. CDR3 loop: CASSADRGGNEQFF. CDR3 bases: TGTGCCAGCAGCGCGGACAGGGGGGGAAATGAGCAGTTCTTC.